The entry that follows covers one T cell receptor (beta chain) sequence. This record comes from a study of blood T cell repertoires in COVID-19. Germline V lookup: CDR1 MDHEN, CDR2 SYDVKM. V lost 3 bases and J lost 4, with 18 bases in between. This CDR3 comprises 16 residues. Produced via immunoSEQ multiplex PCR; TCRdb's table is partial and in-frame only. The sample carries hundreds of thousands of clones, about nine tenths recorded once. The chain couples TRBV28 to TRBJ1-2; D may be TRBD1 (5 bases). The sequence came from a woman aged 25-40 years with acute COVID-19. The sequenced material came from PBMCs or T cells enriched from blood (not recorded which). CDR3 loop: CASSLGGSGRGYGYTF. For the CDR3, the DNA is TGTGCCAGCAGTTTGGGGGGTTCGGGGAGAGGCTATGGCTACACCTTC.